This entry features one T cell receptor (beta chain) sequence. This sample is drawn from a study of blood T cell repertoires in COVID-19. Background on the study: Acute-phase and convalescent COVID-19 samples originated in the United States, Italy and Spain. From T cells, B-cell-depleted T cells, or PBMCs came the material, which was cDNA or gDNA.

In germline, CDR1 is MNHNY, CDR2 SVGAGI (reference sequence). The CDR3 has 18 residues. The trim removed 5 bases at V and 3 bases at J, leaving 17 bases unmatched. Method: immunoSEQ multiplex PCR; TCRdb's copy keeps in-frame clones and lacks some. The data contain 270,000 or so clones, 84% of them singletons. Sequenced sample: peripheral blood. The V and J genes are TRBV6-6 and TRBJ2-7; 9 nucleotides match TRBD1. The source is a human donor in a cohort sampled during active COVID-19. The CDR3 sequence: CASSRSLPGTGNHYEQYF. CDR3 DNA sequence: TGTGCCAGCAGTCGATCACTCCCCGGGACAGGGAATCACTACGAGCAGTACTTC.